This TCR beta chain was recorded in a study of PD-1 blockade in classical Hodgkin lymphoma (dated by TCRdb to 2020 to 2021). Regarding the study in general: Nivolumab dosing was 3 mg/kg intravenously every 2 weeks, continuing until either disease progression or unacceptable toxicity. A peripheral blood immune signature of response to PD-1 blockade in classical Hodgkin lymphoma was defined using TCR beta sequencing and CyTOF. Broader findings and caveats from the paper: A significant rise by C4D1 was seen in CD4+ but not CD8+ TCR diversity (p=0.0027 vs p=0.16), with the rise being most apparent in complete responders (p=0.02). Lower diversity was seen in patients whose nivolumab began less than 1 year after ASCT, and these patients were left out of later analyses so that immune reconstitution would not confound the results. The study was restricted to a single clinical trial cohort, and the causes of repertoire differences, possibly disease activity or prior therapy, were left undefined. Newly diagnosed patients were reported to have lower baseline TCR diversity than healthy donors, and relapsed/refractory patients were reported to have lower baseline TCR diversity still. Trial patients with a complete response had baseline diversity similar to that of newly diagnosed patients, while partial responders and progressors had significantly lower diversity.

Taken from cysteine to phenylalanine, the CDR3 has 15 residues. Kept here is only the CDR3 DNA, which spans 45 bases and is read in frame from base 1. The germline V gene sets CDR1 to SGHRS and CDR2 to YFSETQ. V was cut back by 0 bases and J by 1 base, leaving a gap of 10 bases between them. Genomic DNA was isolated using the Qiagen DNeasy kit from unsorted PBMCs as well as from negatively selected CD4+ and CD8+ fractions. Amplification of TCR beta CDR3 regions was done by immunoSEQ multiplex PCR with primers that anneal to V and J segments. A synthetic immune receptor repertoire was used to minimize amplification bias, and any remaining bias was removed computationally after sequencing. Per the original workflow: Custom Python scripts were used to quantify repertoire diversity as the Shannon entropy index. Unsorted, CD4+ and CD8+ repertoires were examined separately, except in combined analyses, for which CD4+ and CD8+ sequences were merged in silico. A clone was considered expanded if an increase in frequency of at least 2-fold after treatment relative to C1D1 was found, and a pseudocount of 0.5 was applied to clones undetected at baseline. Clones with 0 or 1 copy at C1D1 were classified as singleton clones, and clones with 2 or more copies were classified as non-singleton clones. Clones expanded in unsorted samples were annotated as CD4+, CD8+ or unknown by matching protein sequences in sorted samples from the same patient. Diversity changes from C1D1 to C4D1 were tested in paired samples using Wilcoxon tests. TCRdb provides this immuneACCESS table in a form limited to in-frame rearrangements. Some clones are lacking; in checked studies, under half of them reflect an unresolved V gene, and why the rest are absent is not known. Clone size and V and J calls were adopted from that table, with D and trimming inferred from the DNA. A total of about 94,000 clones appear in this sample, nearly 90% of them only once. The biggest ten clones account for around 11% of the sample.

In the case of this clone: Its antigen is not yet known. Base qualities were left out, and no much larger clone turns up one base away.

The time point tag for this specimen amounts to: cycle 2 day 1 (C2D1) of nivolumab. Every trial patient had relapsed after autologous stem cell transplantation, and cohorts A, B and C differed in prior brentuximab vedotin exposure. The trial cohort was composed of 56 patients with relapsed/refractory classical Hodgkin lymphoma, for whom complete response, partial response or progressive disease was recorded as best overall response. Trial patients were treated with single-agent nivolumab in the multi-cohort phase II CheckMate 205 trial. Best overall response was determined by an independent review committee according to the 2007 International Working Group response criteria. PBMCs from the trial were collected at three points: immediately before nivolumab initiation (C1D1), and during therapy at cycle 2 day 1 and cycle 4 day 1. Peripheral blood was collected in 8 mL Vacutainer Cell Preparation Tubes, from which PBMCs were isolated by centrifugation and then cryopreserved.

This TCR came from a human donor with classical Hodgkin lymphoma. Specimen: peripheral blood mononuclear cells (PBMCs), collected before the second cycle of nivolumab. The V and J segments used are TRBV5-1 and TRBJ1-1; the D gene is perhaps TRBD1, on 5 matching bases. The sequenced DNA: TGCGCCAGCAGCTTGGCCGGGACGGAGAACACTGAAGCTTTCTTT. Translated, this gives CASSLAGTENTEAFF.